The clone carrying this T cell receptor beta chain was counted between two and nine times. Antigen: not known. Through template switching, a universal primer site was introduced, and the cDNA contained unique molecular identifiers. TCRdb re-derived calls from the 5' RACE reads in MiXCR, one entry per CDR3 protein. The sample includes about 690,000 distinct CDR3 sequences, roughly 6.2% of them seen just once. This sample was taken from a study of identical twins. Per germline, CDR1 SGDLS and CDR2 YYNGEE. Trimming shortened V by 3 bases and J by 8 bases, and 17 bases separated the two germline ends. The CDR3 is made up of 15 amino acids. Study results and limitations: Out-of-frame alpha sequences shared by twins showed excess low generation probability. Instead of following the same donors, the conclusions were based on cross-sectional statistical analysis.

The sequenced sample consisted of naive T cells sorted from blood. This TCR came from a man younger than 30 in good health. J is TRBJ2-2 and V is TRBV9, with a weak D call TRBD2 (6 bases). This CDR3 is CASSASGGLRGELFF. As DNA, the CDR3 is TGTGCCAGCAGCGCCTCCGGGGGTTTACGTGGGGAGCTGTTTTTT.